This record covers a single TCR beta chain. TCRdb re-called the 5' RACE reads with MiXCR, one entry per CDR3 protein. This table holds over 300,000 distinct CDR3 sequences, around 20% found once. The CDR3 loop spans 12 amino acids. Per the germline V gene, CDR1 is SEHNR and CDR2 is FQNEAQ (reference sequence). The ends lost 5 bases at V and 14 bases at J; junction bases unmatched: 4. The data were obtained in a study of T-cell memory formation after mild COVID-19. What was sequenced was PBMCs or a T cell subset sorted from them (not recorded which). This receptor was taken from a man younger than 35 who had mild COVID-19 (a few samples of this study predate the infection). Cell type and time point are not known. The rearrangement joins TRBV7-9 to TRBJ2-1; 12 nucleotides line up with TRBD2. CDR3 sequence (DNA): TGTGCCAGCAGCCTTCGACTAGCGGGGGAGTTCTTC. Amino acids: CASSLRLAGEFF.